The present TCR beta chain was sequenced within a study of shared clonotypes between healthy human individuals. Findings and caveats of the study: Owing to a small donor count, the genetic and exposure-history diversity represented was limited.

Remarks on this clone: Its antigen is as yet unknown. The sample carries other DNA sequences with the same CDR3.

The table came from immunoSEQ multiplex PCR; TCRdb's copy has only in-frame clones and leaves some out. The repertoire holds some 1,400,000 clones, with roughly 96% as singletons. This CDR3 is built from 14 residues. In germline, CDR1 is SGDLS, CDR2 YYNGEE. The V end was cut by 0 bases, the J end by 2 bases, with 8 bases between. The receptor comes from a man aged 25 to 40 in good health. The rearrangement uses TRBV9 and TRBJ2-5; D gene unclear. Sequenced: naive CD4+ T cells sorted from blood. Subset here: CD45RA+ positively selected. The CDR3 nucleotides are TGTGCCAGCAGCGTAGAGGCGGTACAAGAGACCCAGTACTTC. Its protein product is CASSVEAVQETQYF.